The text below deals with one TCR beta chain. Its target is not known. This entry belongs to a study of cytomegalovirus exposure and HLA in healthy donors. The primer mix had 60 Vbeta and 13 Jbeta primers. The repertoire was sequenced with immunoSEQ multiplex PCR; TCRdb's copy has only in-frame clones and lacks some. The table has under 75,000 clones, around 74% seen once. Whole-study findings and limits: A classifier reportedly called cytomegalovirus status with high sensitivity and specificity. Previous analysis showed most TCR beta V segments were productive about 87% or about 30% of the time. Associated with cytomegalovirus, according to the listing, were around 160 TCR beta chains. In a later analysis, HLA-associated beta chains showed higher expansion and lower generation probabilities than comparable chains.

V shed 3 bases, J shed 3 bases, and the junction held 1 base outside the gene matches. The CDR3 loop spans 15 amino acids. CDR1 and CDR2 from the germline V gene are MGHRA and YSYEKL. The TCR was taken from a human donor in good health. V is TRBV4-1 and J is TRBJ2-1; 11 positions match TRBD2. The source material was PBMCs. The CDR3: CASSQGLAVYNEQFF. The DNA for the CDR3 is TGCGCCAGCAGCCAGGGACTAGCGGTCTACAATGAGCAGTTCTTC.